Listed below are T cell receptor beta chains from one sample, sequenced in a study of cytomegalovirus exposure and HLA in healthy donors. Method: immunoSEQ multiplex PCR; TCRdb's copy keeps in-frame clones and lacks some. The sample contains fewer than 95,000 clones, 60% to 80% of which appear only once. Material for sequencing was PBMCs. The receptors originated from a young woman in good health and CMV-seronegative. Both conserved end residues are part of each CDR3. Each record gives: J gene, clone size, D gene, V gene, CDR3 DNA, CDR3 protein. D genes are given only for firm matches. Part of the rows lack a size; the others show once, few, many or a class for expanded clones.

TRBJ1-5 NA NA TRBV19 TGTGCCAGTAGTATAGATTTTGCGGCTTATAGCAATCAGCCCCAGCATTTT CASSIDFAAYSNQPQHF
TRBJ1-2 few NA TRBV6-1 TGTGCCAGCAGTGAACCGGGGGGCCCCTTATACGGCTACACCTTC CASSEPGGPLYGYTF
TRBJ2-1 many NA TRBV18 TGTGCCAGCTCATCGCGACAGGACTCCTACAATGAGCAGTTCTTC CASSSRQDSYNEQFF
TRBJ1-1 NA NA TRBV6-1 TGTGCCAGCAGAGGACTCAGTACCTTGAACACTGAAGCTTTCTTT CASRGLSTLNTEAFF
TRBJ1-1 NA NA TRBV20-1 TGCAGGGTAGGGAGGGATACTGAAGCTTTCTTT CRVGRDTEAFF
TRBJ2-3 NA NA TRBV4-2 TGTGCCAGCAGCCATGGGACTTCCGCTAGCACAGATACGCAGTATTTT CASSHGTSASTDTQYF
TRBJ2-2 NA TRBD1 TRBV5-1 TGCGCCAGCAGCCTCTGGAGCAGCCGGGACAGGGTCAGTCCCGGGGAGCTGTTTTTT CASSLWSSRDRVSPGELFF
TRBJ2-2 NA NA TRBV19 TGTGCCAGTAGCCGGATACAGACCGGGGAGCTGTTTTTT CASSRIQTGELFF
TRBJ2-7 few NA TRBV10-1 TGCGCCAGGACTCGGGACTTCTCTTACGAGCAGTACTTC CARTRDFSYEQYF
TRBJ1-5 NA NA TRBV19 TGTGCCAGTAGTACAGGCCGGAATCAGCATTTT CASSTGRNQHF